The 15 T cell receptor beta chains reported below all come from one sample, sequenced in a study of cytomegalovirus exposure and HLA in healthy donors. The PCR used 60 Vbeta and 13 Jbeta primers. Clones were read by immunoSEQ multiplex PCR, and TCRdb kept only the in-frame ones, dropping some. The data hold roughly 150,000 clones, with 60% to 75% observed a single time. Sequenced material: PBMCs. The receptors stem from a human donor in good health.

In its sample, this clone was seen once. V usage is TRBV9 and J usage is TRBJ1-1; 10 bases match TRBD1. CDR1 and CDR2 from the germline V gene are SGDLS and YYNGEE. The CDR3 consists of 17 residues. V shed 7 bases, J shed 1 base, and the junction held 13 bases outside the gene matches. CDR3 amino acids: CASGGGTGALPNTEAFF. The CDR3 DNA reads as TGTGCCAGCGGCGGAGGGACAGGGGCCTTACCGAACACTGAAGCTTTCTTT.

The chain recombines TRBV5-1 with TRBJ2-7; TRBD2 matches at 7 bases. Germline V gives CDR1 SGHRS, CDR2 YFSETQ. Trimming at V came to 3 bases and at J to 2 bases, leaving 8 bases not matched to a gene. The CDR3 consists of 15 residues. CDR3 sequence reads: CASSSIAGAPYEQYF. The CDR3 nucleotides read TGCGCCAGCAGCTCCATAGCGGGCGCTCCCTACGAGCAGTACTTC.

The table lists this clone with a few counts. This rearrangement joins TRBV10-3 to TRBJ2-5; TRBD1 matches 9 bases. Germline lookup yields CDR1 ENHRY and CDR2 SYGVKD. Trimming took 0 bases from V and 1 from J; bases not matched to a gene: 15. There are 20 residues in the CDR3. As DNA, the CDR3 is TGTGCCATCAGTGAGTCGAGGGGGACAGGGAGGAGTAGCGGCCAAGAGACCCAGTACTTC. It is translated as CAISESRGTGRSSGQETQYF.

This clone was found a few times. The chain links TRBV7-2 to TRBJ2-7; D not resolved. V lost 4 bases, J lost 0 bases, and 4 bases lay in between. The CDR3 covers 12 residues. Germline loops: CDR1 SGHTA, CDR2 FQGNSA. The CDR3 nucleotides are TGTGCCAGCAGCTCCCTCTCCTACGAGCAGTACTTC. Its translation: CASSSLSYEQYF.

The chain uses TRBV19 and TRBJ2-1; 8 nucleotides match TRBD2. After removal of 5 bases from V and 0 bases from J, the junction contained 3 bases not matched to a gene. The germline V gene has CDR1 LNHDA and CDR2 SQIVND (reference sequence). CDR3 length: 15 residues. The DNA for the CDR3 is TGTGCCAGTAGTGCCGGGACTAGCTCCTACAATGAGCAGTTCTTC. Its protein is CASSAGTSSYNEQFF.

The V call is TRBV5-4, the J call TRBJ2-2; tentatively, D is TRBD2 (5 bases). This CDR3 has 16 amino acids. With 2 bases removed from V and 6 bases from J, the gap between germline ends came to 17 bases. In germline, CDR1 is SGHNT, CDR2 YYREEE (reference sequence). The chain's CDR3 is CASSFRGAQPPGELFF. The DNA for the CDR3 is TGTGCCAGCAGCTTTCGGGGTGCCCAGCCACCCGGGGAGCTGTTTTTT. The full variable domain, in which reference TRBV5-4 and TRBJ2-2 provide the parts outside the CDR3, is ETGVTQSPTHLIKTRGQQVTLRCSSQSGHNTVSWYQQALGQGPQFIFQYYREEENGRGNFPPRFSGLQFPNYSSELNVNALELDDSALYLCASSFRGAQPPGELFFGEGSRLTVL.

The rearrangement uses TRBV18 and TRBJ2-5; D is perhaps TRBD2 (6 bases). This CDR3 has 13 residues. Germline CDR1 KGHSH, CDR2 LQKENI. The V end was cut by 4 bases, the J end by 1 base, with 7 bases between. The CDR3 DNA is TGTGCCAGCTCACGGGACTTCCAAGAGACCCAGTACTTC. As protein: CASSRDFQETQYF. The full variable domain, in which reference TRBV18 and TRBJ2-5 provide the parts outside the CDR3, is NAGVMQNPRHLVRRRGQEARLRCSPMKGHSHVYWYRQLPEEGLKFMVYLQKENIIDESGMPKERFSAEFPKEGPSILRIQQVVRGDSAAYFCASSRDFQETQYFGPGTRLLVL.

The rearrangement joins TRBV5-1 to TRBJ2-1, with 8 bases that match TRBD1. The CDR3 contains 15 residues. J was trimmed by 4 bases and V by 4 bases; bases with no gene match: 7. CDR1 and CDR2 from the germline V gene are SGHRS and YFSETQ. The CDR3 sequence is CASSLTGQEYNEQFF. CDR3 DNA: TGCGCCAGCAGCCTCACGGGACAGGAGTACAATGAGCAGTTCTTC.

The CDR3 DNA follows: TGCGCCAGCAATACAGATATTAATGAAAAACTGTTTTTT. It specifies CASNTDINEKLFF. The chain has TRBV5-1 and TRBJ1-4; no clear D. The ends were cut back, 6 bases at V and 4 bases at J, with 10 bases in the middle. This CDR3 spans 13 amino acids. CDR1 and CDR2 (germline): SGHRS, YFSETQ.

This chain joins TRBV19 and TRBJ2-7; D remains ambiguous. The CDR3 totals 13 residues. The V and J ends lost 4 bases and 2 bases respectively, with 9 bases between them. Germline V gene sequence: CDR1 LNHDA, CDR2 SQIVND (reference sequence). The CDR3 protein is CASSNGGTYEQYF. As DNA, the CDR3 is TGTGCCAGTAGTAACGGCGGAACCTACGAGCAGTACTTC.

The genes are TRBV5-1 and TRBJ2-5; 8 nucleotides line up with TRBD2. The CDR3 spans 14 residues. Germline V gene data show CDR1 as SGHRS and CDR2 as YFSETQ. V gave up 4 bases and J gave up 4 bases; unmatched junction bases: 6. CDR3 loop: CASSPLTSAETQYF. CDR3 DNA sequence: TGCGCCAGCAGCCCGCTGACTAGCGCAGAGACCCAGTACTTC.

The chain combines TRBV11-1 with TRBJ2-3; 15 positions match TRBD2. Germline-derived CDR1 and CDR2 are SGHAT and FQDESV (reference sequence). V trimming: 5 bases; J trimming: 1 base; junction bases outside the gene matches: 10. This CDR3 has 19 amino acids. The chain's CDR3 is CASSAWGLAGGHRTDTQYF. CDR3 DNA: TGTGCCAGCAGCGCATGGGGACTAGCGGGAGGCCACCGCACAGATACGCAGTATTTT.

The chain links TRBV6-6 to TRBJ2-5, with a tentative D call TRBD2 (5 bases). TRBJ2-7 explains the end of the DNA better; the J call may be wrong. CDR1 and CDR2 from the germline V gene are MNHNY and SVGAGI (reference sequence). The CDR3 runs 15 residues. CDR3 residues: CASSPGNMVSYEQYF. In DNA form, the CDR3 reads TGTGCCAGCAGCCCCGGGAACATGGTCTCCTACGAGCAGTACTTC.

This chain connects TRBV5-1 to TRBJ1-4; 7 bases align to TRBD1. Per germline, CDR1 SGHRS and CDR2 YFSETQ. V lost 1 base to trimming and J lost 4 bases; unmatched junction nucleotides: 7. There are 16 residues in the CDR3. The CDR3 loop reads CASSLSTGAGNEKLFF. CDR3 DNA sequence: TGCGCCAGCAGCTTGTCCACAGGGGCCGGTAATGAAAAACTGTTTTTT. The full variable domain, its missing parts supplied by reference TRBV5-1 and TRBJ1-4, is KAGVTQTPRYLIKTRGQQVTLSCSPISGHRSVSWYQQTPGQGLQFLFEYFSETQRNKGNFPGRFSGRQFSNSRSEMNVSTLELGDSALYLCASSLSTGAGNEKLFFGSGTQLSVL.

J is TRBJ2-1 and V is TRBV28; 10 bases are a match to TRBD1. The CDR3 length is 15 residues. Per germline, CDR1 MDHEN and CDR2 SYDVKM. V dropped 7 bases and J dropped 9; count of bases not matched to a gene: 12. In DNA form, the CDR3 reads TGTGCCAGCACCCCTTGGACAGGGGGTAGTAGTGAGCAGTTCTTC. Translation: CASTPWTGGSSEQFF.